This T cell receptor (beta chain) was recovered during a study of human T cells and chemical hapten exposure. Study background: While the approximately 24-week study was under way, patients received diphenylcyclopropenone on the scalp every week. Epicutaneous patch tests delivered 0.01% DPC to the upper back, with evaluation at 6 days. Whole-study findings and limits: There was no change with DPC sensitization in TCRs above 1 in 1000 frequency.

Details on this clonotype: Its antigen remains unidentified. One end of the junction does not line up with germline, which may come from a read error.

Indicated time point: patch test 1, 2 weeks after DPC sensitization. The treatment denotes: therapeutic diphenylcyclopropenone sensitization with weekly scalp DPC. Unfractionated whole blood yielded total RNA. Via MiXCR, TCRdb re-called the RACE reads, giving one row per CDR3 protein. The sample lists about 120,000 distinct CDR3 sequences; roughly 15% were seen once. Here the sequenced sample was whole blood, taken in connection with sensitization to the hapten diphenylcyclopropenone (DPC). This TCR came from a man between 18 and 35 years old with alopecia areata. Some clones in this sample may be carry-over from other donors' samples.

The CDR3 sequence is CVSRSTGNTEAFF. The CDR3 DNA sequence: TGTGTCAGCAGGAGTACAGGGAACACTGAAGCTTTCTTT. This chain uses TRBV12-3 or TRBV12-4 with TRBJ1-1, with a weak D call TRBD1 (5 bases). This CDR3 is built from 13 residues.